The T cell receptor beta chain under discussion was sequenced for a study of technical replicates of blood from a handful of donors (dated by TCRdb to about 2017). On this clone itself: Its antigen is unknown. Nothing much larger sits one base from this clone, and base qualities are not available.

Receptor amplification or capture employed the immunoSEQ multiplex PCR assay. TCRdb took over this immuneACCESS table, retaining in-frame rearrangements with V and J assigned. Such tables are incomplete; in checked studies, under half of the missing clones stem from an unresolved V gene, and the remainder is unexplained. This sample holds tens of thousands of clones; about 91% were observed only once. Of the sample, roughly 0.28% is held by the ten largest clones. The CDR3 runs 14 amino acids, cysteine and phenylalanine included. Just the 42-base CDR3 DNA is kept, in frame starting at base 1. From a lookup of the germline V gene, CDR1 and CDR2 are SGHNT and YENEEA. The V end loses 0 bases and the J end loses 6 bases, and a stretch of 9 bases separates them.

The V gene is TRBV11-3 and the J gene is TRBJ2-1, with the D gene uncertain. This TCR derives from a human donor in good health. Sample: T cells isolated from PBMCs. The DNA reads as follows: TGTGCCAGCAGCTTAGAAAGTAGATCCAATGAGCAGTTCTTC. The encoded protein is CASSLESRSNEQFF.